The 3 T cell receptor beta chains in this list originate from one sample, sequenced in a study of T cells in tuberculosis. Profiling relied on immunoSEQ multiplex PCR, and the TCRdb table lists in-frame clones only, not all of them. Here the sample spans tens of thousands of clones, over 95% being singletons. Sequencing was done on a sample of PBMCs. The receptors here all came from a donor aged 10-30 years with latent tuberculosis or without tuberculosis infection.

In nucleotides, the CDR3 is TGTGCCAGCAGCGGGGACAGGGGGGGAACATATAGCAATCAGCCCCAGCATTTT. Amino acids: CASSGDRGGTYSNQPQHF. V and J are TRBV7-8 and TRBJ1-5, with 11 positions matching TRBD1. Unmatched junction bases numbered 9, after V lost 5 bases and J lost 0 bases. From germline, CDR1 is SGHVS and CDR2 FQNEAQ. There are 18 residues in the CDR3.

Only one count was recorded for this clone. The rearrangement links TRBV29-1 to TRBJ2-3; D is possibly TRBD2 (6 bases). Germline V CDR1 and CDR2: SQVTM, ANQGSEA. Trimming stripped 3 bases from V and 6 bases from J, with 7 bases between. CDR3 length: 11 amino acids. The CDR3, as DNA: TGCAGCGTTGACCTAGCGGATACGCAGTATTTT. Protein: CSVDLADTQYF.

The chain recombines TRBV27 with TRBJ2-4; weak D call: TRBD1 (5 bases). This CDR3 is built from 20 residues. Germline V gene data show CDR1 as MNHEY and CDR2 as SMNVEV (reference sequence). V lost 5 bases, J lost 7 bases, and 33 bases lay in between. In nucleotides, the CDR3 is TGTGCCAGCAGTATTTTCCCCGGTTTGGGCCAGGGCCCGATATTGAACATTCAGTACTTC. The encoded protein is CASSIFPGLGQGPILNIQYF.